Below, 28 T cell receptor beta chains from the same sample are listed, as sequenced in a study of blood T cell repertoires in COVID-19. The assay was immunoSEQ multiplex PCR, and TCRdb's table has in-frame clones only and misses some. The table includes roughly 64,000 clones, around nine tenths detected once. Sequencing used peripheral blood. These receptor sequences come from a woman of 80 years or more with active COVID-19.

This chain joins TRBV10-1 and TRBJ2-3; weak D call: TRBD1 (6 bases). Between the trimmed V and J ends, which lost 5 bases and 6 bases, there was a span of 18 bases. The CDR3 loop spans 15 amino acids. Germline-derived CDR1 and CDR2 are WNHNN and SYGVQD (reference sequence). The DNA of the CDR3 is TGCGCCAGCAGTCACAGGGATGCTAACACGGATACGCAGTATTTT. It translates to CASSHRDANTDTQYF.

This sequence joins TRBV12-2 and TRBJ2-7; TRBD2 was called by the table and not checked on the DNA. TRBV12-2 is designated a pseudogene. The CDR3 contains 15 residues. The CDR3 nucleotides read TGTGCAAGTCGCTTAGCGAAGCGGGGCACCTACGAGCAGTACTTC. Its protein is CASRLAKRGTYEQYF.

This chain joins TRBV7-2 and TRBJ2-1; D gene unclear. Germline V gene sequence: CDR1 SGHTA, CDR2 FQGNSA. The germline V and J ends were trimmed by 5 bases and 6 bases, with 14 bases remaining between them. This CDR3 spans 14 amino acids. The CDR3 loop is CASSADANSNEQFF. The CDR3 DNA sequence: TGTGCCAGCAGCGCCGACGCGAACAGCAATGAGCAGTTCTTC.

This chain joins TRBV3-1 (or the pseudogene TRBV3-2) and TRBJ2-1; 13 bases match TRBD2. J lost 6 bases, V lost 4 bases, and 9 bases had no gene match. The CDR3 extends over 17 amino acids. CDR1 and CDR2 from the germline V gene are LGHDT and YNNKEL (reference sequence). In DNA, the CDR3 is TGTGCCAGCAGCCCTCGACTAGCGGGGGGCCAGGGCAATGAGCAGTTCTTC. This encodes CASSPRLAGGQGNEQFF.

The genes are TRBV2 and TRBJ2-1; 8 bases align to TRBD1. This CDR3 region has 18 residues. The junction had 17 bases not matched to a gene; V was cut back by 6 bases and J by 4 bases. CDR1 is SNHLY, CDR2 FYNNEI, per germline. The CDR3 coding sequence is TGTGCCAGCAGACCGGCAGGGGGCTGGGAGAATGGGTACAATGAGCAGTTCTTC. Amino acid sequence: CASRPAGGWENGYNEQFF.

The genes are TRBV2 and TRBJ1-6; 9 bases are a match to TRBD1. CDR3 length: 15 residues. Germline V CDR1 and CDR2: SNHLY, FYNNEI. J was trimmed by 12 bases and V by 5 bases; bases with no gene match: 11. The CDR3 region has the DNA TGTGCCAGCAGTCCGCGGACAGGGGCCTGGAGACCCCTCCACTTT. It specifies CASSPRTGAWRPLHF.

The chain uses TRBV6-5 and TRBJ2-7; D unresolved. The CDR3 is 13 amino acids. Germline CDR1 MNHEY, CDR2 SVGAGI. V lost 4 bases and J 7 bases, leaving 14 bases between the germline ends. The CDR3 bases are TGTGCCAGCAGTTCCCCGTTAAATGTAGAGCAGTACTTC. Protein product: CASSSPLNVEQYF.

The rearrangement links TRBV21-1 to TRBJ2-3; whether TRBD1, the table's D call, matches the DNA was not checked. TRBV21-1 constitutes a pseudogene. The CDR3 loop spans 16 amino acids. The CDR3 DNA follows: TGTGCCAGCAGCAAAGAGAAGACAGGCTCCACAGATACGCAGTATTTT. This sequence encodes CASSKEKTGSTDTQYF.

CDR3 amino acids: CASSFGTSGTGELFF. For the CDR3, the DNA is TGCGCCAGCAGCTTTGGGACTAGCGGCACCGGGGAGCTGTTTTTT. This rearrangement joins TRBV5-1 to TRBJ2-2; 11 positions agree with TRBD2. Germline V gene data show CDR1 as SGHRS and CDR2 as YFSETQ. With 2 bases clipped from V and 4 bases from J, the junction kept 1 base outside the gene matches. This CDR3 is 15 amino acids long.

The chain couples TRBV6-5 to TRBJ1-5; the match to TRBD1 covers 7 bases. Germline V gene lookup returns CDR1 MNHEY and CDR2 SVGAGI. J gave up 4 bases and V 5 bases, and 8 bases lay outside the gene matches. This CDR3 is built from 15 residues. CDR3 sequence (DNA): TGTGCCAGCAGTCTGCGACAGGGCACAAATCAGCCCCAGCATTTT. Residues: CASSLRQGTNQPQHF.

J is TRBJ2-1 and V is TRBV9; D remains unclear. CDR1 is SGDLS, CDR2 YYNGEE, per germline. The ends were cut back, 4 bases at V and 8 bases at J, with 16 bases in the middle. This CDR3 contains 14 residues. Here the CDR3 DNA reads TGTGCCAGCAGCCCGACGGCAGGCAGGTATGAGCAGTTCTTC. Translating gives CASSPTAGRYEQFF.

CDR3 nucleotides: TGTGCCAGCAGCCAGGGGACAGGCTTAGGTAATTCACCCCTCCACTTT. Residues: CASSQGTGLGNSPLHF. The chain carries TRBV3-1 (or the pseudogene TRBV3-2) and TRBJ1-6; 8 bases fit TRBD1. The germline gives CDR1 LGHDT, CDR2 YNNKEL (reference sequence). V was clipped by 3 bases and J by 6 bases; unmatched bases: 7. This CDR3 has 16 amino acids.

The rearrangement uses TRBV4-1 and TRBJ2-5, with TRBD2 matching 7 bases. Germline V gene lookup returns CDR1 MGHRA and CDR2 YSYEKL. Germline trimming cut 0 bases from V and 1 base from J; bases unmatched to any gene: 14. The CDR3 sequence is 19 residues long. Here the CDR3 reads CASSQDGLLGRPVQETQYF. The CDR3 bases are TGCGCCAGCAGCCAAGATGGGTTGCTCGGGAGGCCCGTCCAAGAGACCCAGTACTTC.

This clone was seen just once. The sample contains more than one DNA sequence encoding this CDR3. The chain links TRBV28 to TRBJ2-1; 9 positions match TRBD2. CDR1 is MDHEN and CDR2 is SYDVKM in the germline V gene. Trimming removed 6 bases from V and 0 bases from J; junction bases left unmatched: 9. The CDR3 has 17 residues. The CDR3 loop is CASSFTAGGHSYNEQFF. CDR3 nucleotide sequence: TGTGCCAGCAGCTTTACAGCGGGGGGACACTCCTACAATGAGCAGTTCTTC.

The chain joins TRBV7-9 to TRBJ2-3; D perhaps matches TRBD2 (7 bases). This CDR3 contains 17 residues. CDR1 and CDR2 (germline): SEHNR, FQNEAQ (reference sequence). Trimming cost V 6 bases and J 2 bases, with 21 bases left between them. This chain's CDR3 is CASRFLGGGPYTDTQYF. The CDR3 coding sequence is TGTGCCAGCAGGTTCCTAGGGGGGGGACCCTACACAGATACGCAGTATTTT.

V gene TRBV28 combines with J gene TRBJ2-2; 7 nucleotides agree with TRBD2. The CDR3 consists of 18 residues. Germline trimming cut 5 bases from V and 0 bases from J; bases unmatched to any gene: 12. Germline loops: CDR1 MDHEN, CDR2 SYDVKM. The CDR3 loop reads CASSLFVAGESNTGELFF. The DNA for the CDR3 is TGTGCCAGCAGTCTTTTCGTTGCGGGGGAATCGAACACCGGGGAGCTGTTTTTT.

The chain combines TRBV18 with TRBJ2-3; 11 nucleotides agree with TRBD2. Germline V gives CDR1 KGHSH, CDR2 LQKENI. This CDR3 region has 19 residues. Germline trimming cut 6 bases from V and 2 bases from J; bases unmatched to any gene: 16. The CDR3 DNA follows: TGTGCCAGCTCTCCCCTAACTAGCGGGGGCTCTTTTCTCACAGATACGCAGTATTTT. It is translated as CASSPLTSGGSFLTDTQYF.

The V call is TRBV4-2, the J call TRBJ2-1; 11 bases line up with TRBD2. With V trimmed by 3 bases and J by 7 bases, 8 bases remained unmatched. The CDR3 contains 16 residues. In germline, CDR1 is LGHNA, CDR2 YNFKEQ. The CDR3 loop reads CASSQVAGGAGNEQFF. The DNA for the CDR3 is TGTGCCAGCAGCCAGGTAGCGGGGGGGGCCGGGAATGAGCAGTTCTTC.

The chain is built from TRBV27 and TRBJ2-5; 15 nucleotides agree with TRBD2. This CDR3 has 14 amino acids. V lost 8 bases to trimming and J lost 4 bases; unmatched junction nucleotides: 2. Germline values: CDR1 MNHEY, CDR2 SMNVEV (reference sequence). The CDR3 region is CASRGLAGGETQYF. In nucleotides, the CDR3 is TGTGCCAGCCGGGGACTAGCGGGGGGAGAGACCCAGTACTTC.

This clone was observed once. The CDR3 loop reads CASSQRTGSGELFF. In nucleotides, the CDR3 is TGCGCCAGCAGCCAACGTACAGGGTCCGGGGAGCTGTTTTTT. V and J are TRBV4-1 and TRBJ2-2, with a tentative D call TRBD1 (6 bases). Germline V lookup: CDR1 MGHRA, CDR2 YSYEKL. The V end was cut by 2 bases, the J end by 6 bases, with 10 bases between. This CDR3 spans 14 amino acids.

The rearrangement uses TRBV24-1 and TRBJ2-5, with D possibly being TRBD2 (5 bases). Germline CDR1 reads KGHDR; CDR2 reads SFDVKD. CDR3 length: 15 amino acids. V was trimmed by 3 bases and J by 5 bases, leaving 15 bases between them. CDR3 coding DNA: TGTGCCACCAGTGATCCCAGCGGTGGGCTTGAGACCCAGTACTTC. Its translation is CATSDPSGGLETQYF.

Comment on this clone: Its ends do not fully match the called genes, so a read error is possible. The rearrangement links TRBV6-2 or TRBV6-3 to TRBJ1-5, with D uncertain. Germline assignment: CDR1 MNHEY and CDR2 SVGEGT. The CDR3 is 15 amino acids. CDR3: CASSYSRSRKQPQHF. In DNA form, the CDR3 reads TGTGCCAGCAGTTACTCGCGGTCCCGCAAGCAGCCCCAGCATTTT.

This CDR3 reads CASSQLLAGVGEQYF. The CDR3 nucleotides are TGTGCCAGCAGCCAACTTCTAGCGGGAGTTGGCGAGCAGTACTTC. This sequence joins TRBV3-1 (or the pseudogene TRBV3-2) and TRBJ2-7; 10 bases map to TRBD2. Germline V gene data show CDR1 as LGHDT and CDR2 as YNNKEL (reference sequence). V was clipped by 2 bases and J by 6 bases; unmatched bases: 7. The CDR3 length is 15 residues.

This clone has a single count. The chain joins TRBV6-6 to TRBJ2-2, with D perhaps TRBD2 (6 bases). Trimming shortened V by 10 bases and J by 7 bases, and 10 bases separated the two germline ends. Germline CDR1 and CDR2: MNHNY and SVGAGI (reference sequence). The CDR3 length is 11 residues. The CDR3 bases are TGTGCCATTACGGAGGGCGGGGAGCTGTTTTTT. As protein: CAITEGGELFF.

The CDR3 coding sequence is TGTGCCAGCAGTTTACCGACAGGGGGCGCAGATACGCAGTATTTT. Translating it yields CASSLPTGGADTQYF. J is TRBJ2-3 and V is TRBV28; 10 bases align to TRBD1. Trimming cost V 2 bases and J 4 bases; bases outside gene matches: 3. The length of the CDR3 is 15 residues. Per the germline V gene, CDR1 is MDHEN and CDR2 is SYDVKM.

The V and J genes are TRBV6-5 and TRBJ2-5; tentatively, D is TRBD2 (7 bases). The CDR3 is made up of 15 amino acids. V lost 7 bases and J 1 base, leaving 16 bases between the germline ends. CDR1 and CDR2 from the germline V gene are MNHEY and SVGAGI. The chain's CDR3 is CASKKGGLLQETQYF. The CDR3 region has the DNA TGTGCCAGCAAGAAGGGGGGGCTACTCCAAGAGACCCAGTACTTC.

V gene TRBV5-1 combines with J gene TRBJ2-1, with 12 bases that match TRBD2. V lost 4 bases, J lost 8 bases, and 10 bases stayed unmatched. Looked up from germline, CDR1 is SGHRS and CDR2 is YFSETQ. This CDR3 contains 16 residues. The DNA for the CDR3 is TGCGCCAGCAGCCAACTTACTAGCGGGGGGCGGGATGAGCAGTTCTTC. Residues: CASSQLTSGGRDEQFF.

The J gene is TRBJ2-3, the V gene TRBV6-1, with D possibly TRBD2 on 6 matching bases. Germline V gives CDR1 MNHNS, CDR2 SASEGT. Between the trimmed V and J ends, which lost 2 bases and 6 bases, there was a span of 9 bases. CDR3 length: 13 amino acids. The CDR3 protein is CASSEQEGDTQYF. The CDR3 DNA sequence: TGTGCCAGCAGTGAACAGGAGGGGGATACGCAGTATTTT.